The next 9 T cell receptor beta chains were all read from a single sample in a study of shared clonotypes between healthy human individuals. Repertoires were generated with immunoSEQ multiplex PCR, while TCRdb's copy carries only in-frame clones and drops some. The table has 1,400,000 or so clones, about 98.5% seen once. Sequencing input: naive CD4+ T cells sorted from blood. Subset meaning: CD45RA+ positively selected. The receptors come from a man aged 25 to 45 in good health.

V is TRBV7-2 and J is TRBJ2-2; 11 bases line up with TRBD2. J gave up 6 bases and V 3 bases, and 3 bases lay outside the gene matches. Germline lookup yields CDR1 SGHTA and CDR2 FQGNSA. The CDR3 sequence is 15 residues long. The CDR3 reads CASSFRLAGSGELFF. CDR3 DNA: TGTGCCAGCAGCTTCCGACTAGCGGGATCCGGGGAGCTGTTTTTT.

The gene calls are TRBV2 and TRBJ1-5, with unresolved D. The V end lost 0 bases, the J end lost 7 bases, and 16 bases lay between the germline ends. The germline CDR1 and CDR2 sequences are SNHLY and FYNNEI. The CDR3 contains 16 residues. In DNA form, the CDR3 reads TGTGCCAGCAGTGAAGCGAGGAGCAAAATGGGACAGCCCCAGCATTTT. Amino acids: CASSEARSKMGQPQHF.

This chain uses TRBV7-9 with TRBJ2-1; TRBD2 aligns across 9 bases. Germline V CDR1 and CDR2: SEHNR, FQNEAQ (reference sequence). V lost 8 bases, J lost 6 bases, and 8 bases stayed unmatched. The CDR3 covers 14 residues. The CDR3 spells CASRSGRGGNEQFF. The CDR3 nucleotides read TGTGCCAGCCGTAGCGGGAGAGGGGGCAATGAGCAGTTCTTC.

The CDR3 is CAIQGGGVDYYEQYF. CDR3 bases: TGTGCCATCCAAGGAGGGGGAGTCGACTACTACGAGCAGTACTTC. This chain uses TRBV10-3 with TRBJ2-7, with D tentatively TRBD1 or TRBD2 (6 bases each). The CDR3 spans 15 residues. CDR1 is ENHRY and CDR2 is SYGVKD in the germline V gene. Trimming took 8 bases from V and 3 from J, leaving 20 bases between them.

The chain carries TRBV7-2 and TRBJ2-7, with 7 bases aligning to TRBD2. This CDR3 contains 14 residues. Germline CDR1 reads SGHTA; CDR2 reads FQGNSA. J was trimmed by 2 bases and V by 6 bases; bases with no gene match: 7. The CDR3, as DNA: TGTGCCAGCAGAAGACTAGCTTCGGCCTACGAGCAGTACTTC. Amino acid sequence: CASRRLASAYEQYF.

The count of this clone is one. The genes are TRBV15 and TRBJ2-7, with 10 nucleotides matching TRBD1. Germline CDR1 reads LNHNV; CDR2 reads YYDKDF (reference sequence). The trim removed 3 bases at V and 5 bases at J, leaving 7 bases unmatched. This CDR3 is built from 15 residues. The CDR3 here is CATSRPGQGIHEQYF. As DNA, the CDR3 is TGTGCCACCAGCAGGCCGGGACAGGGGATACACGAGCAGTACTTC.

The rearrangement joins TRBV28 to TRBJ2-5; maybe TRBD1 (6 bases). Trimming cost V 5 bases and J 0 bases, with 10 bases left between them. This CDR3 spans 14 amino acids. From germline, CDR1 is MDHEN and CDR2 SYDVKM. CDR3 region: CASSTGTYQETQYF. The CDR3 DNA reads as TGTGCCAGCAGTACCGGGACATACCAAGAGACCCAGTACTTC.

The chain couples TRBV10-3 to TRBJ2-6, with D maybe TRBD1 (6 bases). The CDR3 consists of 16 residues. CDR1 and CDR2 (germline): ENHRY, SYGVKD. Trimming shortened V by 0 bases and J by 4 bases, and 10 bases separated the two germline ends. CDR3 amino acids: CAISESGGAGANVLTF. CDR3 coding DNA: TGTGCCATCAGTGAGTCTGGGGGCGCGGGGGCCAACGTCCTGACTTTC.

This chain uses TRBV6-5 with TRBJ2-6, with TRBD2 identical over 7 bases. The CDR3 loop spans 16 amino acids. The trim removed 4 bases at V and 0 bases at J, leaving 3 bases unmatched. Germline V CDR1 and CDR2: MNHEY, SVGAGI. This chain's CDR3 is CASSSRTSSGANVLTF. CDR3 bases: TGTGCCAGCAGTTCCCGGACTAGCTCTGGGGCCAACGTCCTGACTTTC.